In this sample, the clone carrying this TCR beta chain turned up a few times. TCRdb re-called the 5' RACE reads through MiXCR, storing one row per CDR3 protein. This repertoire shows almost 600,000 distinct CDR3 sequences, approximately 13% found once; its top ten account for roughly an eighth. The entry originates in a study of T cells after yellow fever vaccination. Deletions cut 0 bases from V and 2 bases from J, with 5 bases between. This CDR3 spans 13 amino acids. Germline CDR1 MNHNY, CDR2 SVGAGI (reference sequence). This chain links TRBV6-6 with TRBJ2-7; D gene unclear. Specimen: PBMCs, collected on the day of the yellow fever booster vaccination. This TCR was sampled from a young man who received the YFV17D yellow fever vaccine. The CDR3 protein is CASSYSTTYEQYF. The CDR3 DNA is TGTGCCAGCAGTTACTCGACCACCTACGAGCAGTACTTC.